A single sample is the source of the 31 T cell receptor beta chains below, sequenced in a study of CD8+CD57+ T cells in acquired aplastic anemia. According to the study, genomic DNA was the template for TCR beta VDJ and CDR3 profiling. TCRdb fed the reads into MiXCR, producing one record per CDR3 protein. The sample has roughly 300,000 distinct CDR3 sequences, 55% to 65% seen once. The sample consisted of sorted CD4+, CD8+, or CD8+CD57+ T cells (not recorded which) from PBMCs. These receptors originate from a human donor with severe aplastic anemia or a healthy control (not recorded which).

The table lists this clonotype with many counts. The V gene is TRBV6-5, the J gene TRBJ1-5; a weak D match, TRBD1 (6 bases). This CDR3 region has 15 residues. V gave up 0 bases and J gave up 3 bases, with 9 bases separating them. The germline gives CDR1 MNHEY, CDR2 SVGAGI. CDR3 in DNA: TGTGCCAGCAGTTACTCGACAGGAACCAATCAGCCCCAGCATTTT. As protein: CASSYSTGTNQPQHF.

At least ten counts were recorded for this clonotype. The chain carries TRBV3-1 and TRBJ2-2, with TRBD2 identical over 11 bases. V trimming: 9 bases; J trimming: 1 base; junction bases outside the gene matches: 7. Looked up from germline, CDR1 is LGHDT and CDR2 is YNNKEL (reference sequence). The CDR3 covers 16 residues. The CDR3 reads CASSRGLAGNTGELFF. CDR3 coding DNA: TGTGCCAGTAGCAGAGGACTAGCGGGGAACACCGGGGAGCTGTTTTTT.

The chain uses TRBV15 and TRBJ1-1; 9 bases match TRBD1. Losses at the gene ends were 11 bases for V and 4 bases for J; bases not matched to a gene: 14. CDR1 and CDR2 (germline): LNHNV, YYDKDF (reference sequence). CDR3 length: 15 residues. The CDR3 is CAGSLRTGEVTEAFF. DNA for the CDR3: TGTGCCGGCAGCCTCAGGACAGGGGAGGTCACTGAAGCTTTCTTT.

This clonotype was found once. At one boundary the junction diverges from the germline segment, which might be a read error. The V gene is TRBV5-1, the J gene TRBJ1-1; D may be TRBD1 (5 bases). This CDR3 comprises 15 residues. Germline V gene data show CDR1 as SGHRS and CDR2 as YFSETQ. The CDR3 DNA reads as TGCGCCAGCAGCTTGGAGGGGAATAAAGGCGCTGAAGTTTTCTTT. Its protein is CASSLEGNKGAEVFF.

J is TRBJ2-7 and V is TRBV2, with D unclear. The CDR3 spans 11 residues. V was shortened by 7 bases and J by 6 bases, with 10 bases between the two germline ends. In germline, CDR1 is SNHLY, CDR2 FYNNEI. CDR3 residues: CASTLLVEQYF. CDR3 coding DNA: TGTGCCAGCACCCTGCTTGTCGAGCAGTACTTC.

This clonotype was observed a handful of times. V usage is TRBV7-3 and J usage is TRBJ2-1; a possible D gene is TRBD2 (6 bases). This CDR3 region has 14 residues. Germline loops: CDR1 SGHTA, CDR2 FQGTGA. Trimming removed 9 bases from V and 8 bases from J, with 20 bases in between. CDR3 nucleotide sequence: TGTGCCAGTACCGTAGCGGTAGGCGGTCATGAGCAGTTCTTC. Amino acid sequence: CASTVAVGGHEQFF.

The chain links TRBV10-3 to TRBJ2-7; D is possibly TRBD2 (7 bases). CDR1 and CDR2 from the germline V gene are ENHRY and SYGVKD. V lost 6 bases to trimming and J lost 7 bases, with 16 bases between them. The CDR3 runs to 13 residues. This chain's CDR3 is CAISSGGQGEQYF. Here the CDR3 DNA reads TGTGCCATCAGCTCGGGGGGACAAGGAGAGCAGTACTTC.

The rearrangement links TRBV15 to TRBJ2-1; 8 bases align to TRBD2. This CDR3 has 15 amino acids. V gave up 6 bases and J gave up 4 bases; unmatched junction bases: 8. The germline gives CDR1 LNHNV, CDR2 YYDKDF (reference sequence). The CDR3 sequence: CATRGTGGRYNEQFF. CDR3 nucleotide sequence: TGTGCCACCAGGGGGACGGGGGGGCGGTACAATGAGCAGTTCTTC.

The chain has TRBV20-1 and TRBJ1-1, with 8 bases matching TRBD1. V lost 2 bases, J lost 5 bases, and 10 bases stayed unmatched. Germline V gene sequence: CDR1 DFQATT, CDR2 SNEGSKA (reference sequence). The CDR3 consists of 15 residues. CDR3: CSARFDRGVETEAFF. The DNA of the CDR3 is TGCAGTGCTAGATTCGACAGGGGAGTGGAGACTGAAGCTTTCTTT.

At least ten counts were recorded for this clonotype. This chain links TRBV2 with TRBJ1-3, with D unclear. Trimming pared 1 base from V and 3 bases from J, leaving 10 bases between. The CDR3 is 15 amino acids. Germline-derived CDR1 and CDR2 are SNHLY and FYNNEI. The CDR3 sequence is CASSEGPRFGNTIYF. The CDR3 DNA reads as TGTGCCAGCAGTGAAGGACCCCGCTTTGGAAACACCATATATTTT.

This clonotype was counted many times. The genes are TRBV7-3 and TRBJ2-1; no reliable D call. Germline values: CDR1 SGHTA, CDR2 FQGTGA. CDR3 length: 14 residues. The V gene lost 5 bases and the J gene lost 6 bases, with 14 bases spanning the gap. This chain's CDR3 is CASSVVGGVNEQFF. CDR3 sequence (DNA): TGTGCCAGCAGCGTCGTGGGTGGAGTCAATGAGCAGTTCTTC.

This clonotype was found a few times. The rearrangement uses TRBV20-1 and TRBJ1-4; tentatively, D is TRBD1 (6 bases). This CDR3 has 13 amino acids. V dropped 4 bases and J dropped 8 bases, with 14 bases sitting between them. The germline CDR1 and CDR2 sequences are DFQATT and SNEGSKA (reference sequence). The CDR3 loop is CSAKRGSNEKLFF. The CDR3 nucleotides are TGCAGTGCTAAGAGGGGGTCGAACGAAAAACTGTTTTTT.

This clonotype was seen at least ten times. The chain uses TRBV27 and TRBJ2-1, with D hard to call. CDR1 MNHEY and CDR2 SMNVEV come from the germline V gene (reference sequence). V was pared by 2 bases and J by 5 bases, with 10 bases between. The CDR3 length is 14 residues. CDR3 loop: CASSLQEQDNEQFF. Written as DNA, the CDR3 is TGTGCCAGCAGTTTACAGGAGCAAGACAATGAGCAGTTCTTC.

Here the CDR3 reads CATSRDTLADSYEQYF. The CDR3 coding sequence is TGTGCCACCAGCAGAGATACACTAGCGGACTCCTACGAGCAGTACTTC. This chain joins TRBV15 and TRBJ2-7, with 8 bases aligning to TRBD2. CDR3 size: 16 residues. V lost 0 bases, J lost 0 bases, and 4 bases stayed unmatched. The germline V gene has CDR1 LNHNV and CDR2 YYDKDF (reference sequence).

The chain employs TRBV2 and TRBJ2-2; 14 bases match TRBD2. J gave up 6 bases and V 6 bases, and 9 bases lay outside the gene matches. Germline CDR1 and CDR2: SNHLY and FYNNEI. The CDR3 sequence is 17 residues long. DNA of the CDR3: TGTGCCAGCAGCGTAGCCCGACTAGCGGGGGGGGCCGGGGAGCTGTTTTTT. It translates to CASSVARLAGGAGELFF.

This chain links TRBV2 with TRBJ1-5; 9 nucleotides agree with TRBD1. The length of the CDR3 is 15 residues. V dropped 6 bases and J dropped 4; count of bases not matched to a gene: 7. CDR1 and CDR2 (germline): SNHLY, FYNNEI. Here the CDR3 reads CASSSNRGPNQPQHF. CDR3 nucleotides: TGTGCCAGCAGCAGTAACAGGGGGCCTAATCAGCCCCAGCATTTT.

The chain couples TRBV9 to TRBJ2-3; the match to TRBD2 covers 7 bases. Germline V gene data show CDR1 as SGDLS and CDR2 as YYNGEE. The trim removed 4 bases at V and 6 bases at J, leaving 11 bases unmatched. This CDR3 has 15 residues. CDR3 sequence reads: CASSIGWGGGDTQYF. As DNA, the CDR3 is TGTGCCAGCAGCATCGGGTGGGGGGGTGGGGATACGCAGTATTTT.

The rearrangement uses TRBV20-1 and TRBJ2-2, with TRBD1 identical over 9 bases. The CDR3 sequence is 14 residues long. Trimming cost V 5 bases and J 6 bases; bases outside gene matches: 7. CDR1 and CDR2 from the germline V gene are DFQATT and SNEGSKA (reference sequence). CDR3 coding DNA: TGCAGTGCTGTCGGGACAGGGCGGGCCGGGGAGCTGTTTTTT. Amino acids: CSAVGTGRAGELFF.

This clonotype was detected a few times. V gene TRBV10-3 combines with J gene TRBJ1-6; a possible D gene is TRBD1 (6 bases). Germline-derived CDR1 and CDR2 are ENHRY and SYGVKD. Deletions cut 10 bases from V and 9 bases from J, with 25 bases between. CDR3 length equals 16 residues. The CDR3 DNA is TGTGCCAGCAGAGCCACCCTGACAGGAATCGTTTCACCCCTCCACTTT. Its protein is CASRATLTGIVSPLHF.

This clonotype was seen ten or more times. The CDR3 coding sequence is TGTGCCAGCAGCTTGGCCGAACCGACCCAGCATTTT. Residues: CASSLAEPTQHF. This chain uses TRBV5-8 with TRBJ1-5, with D uncertain. V shed 0 bases and J shed 11 bases, with 9 bases lying between them. Germline CDR1 and CDR2: SGHTS and YDEGEE. The CDR3 length is 12 residues.

This clonotype was detected ten times or more. This sequence joins TRBV6-2 or TRBV6-3 and TRBJ2-3; 13 bases align to TRBD2. The CDR3 loop spans 17 amino acids. The ends lost 4 bases at V and 2 bases at J; junction bases unmatched: 6. Germline lookup yields CDR1 MNHEY and CDR2 SVGEGT. CDR3 in DNA: TGTGCCAGCAGTTTAAGACTAGCGGGGGGCAACACAGATACGCAGTATTTT. It yields the protein CASSLRLAGGNTDTQYF.

The rearrangement uses TRBV24-1 and TRBJ2-3; D ambiguous. Trimming took 3 bases from V and 1 from J, leaving 7 bases between them. Germline V lookup: CDR1 KGHDR, CDR2 SFDVKD. The CDR3 runs to 14 residues. This CDR3 is CATSDAGGTDTQYF. The CDR3 DNA reads TGTGCCACCAGTGATGCTGGGGGCACAGATACGCAGTATTTT.

The sample holds many counts of this clonotype. V is TRBV11-1 and J is TRBJ1-4, with 7 bases aligning to TRBD1. This CDR3 is 15 amino acids long. V lost 5 bases and J lost 8; bases outside the gene matches: 11. CDR1 is SGHAT, CDR2 FQDESV, per germline (reference sequence). The CDR3 DNA reads as TGTGCCAGCAGCACGCGAACAGGGGAGCGGGAAAAACTGTTTTTT. Translating it yields CASSTRTGEREKLFF.

V usage is TRBV5-6 and J usage is TRBJ1-2; D not certain. V was cut by 4 bases and J by 3 bases, with 25 bases left in between. Germline V lookup: CDR1 SGHDT, CDR2 YYEEEE. The CDR3 loop spans 18 amino acids. The DNA for the CDR3 is TGTGCCAGCAGCACGCACGCCGTGAGGCCGGAGCGGCACTATGGCTACACCTTC. It translates to CASSTHAVRPERHYGYTF. The complete variable domain, with remaining parts taken from reference TRBV5-6 and TRBJ1-2, reads DAGVTQSPTHLIKTRGQQVTLRCSPKSGHDTVSWYQQALGQGPQFIFQYYEEEERQRGNFPDRFSGHQFPNYSSELNVNALLLGDSALYLCASSTHAVRPERHYGYTFGSGTRLTVV.

The chain links TRBV5-4 to TRBJ2-3; TRBD2 matches 8 bases. Unmatched junction bases numbered 5, after V lost 4 bases and J lost 1 base. The CDR3 length is 15 residues. Per germline, CDR1 SGHNT and CDR2 YYREEE (reference sequence). The CDR3 reads CASSPSGGRTDTQYF. The CDR3 bases are TGTGCCAGCAGCCCCAGCGGGGGACGCACAGATACGCAGTATTTT.

V gene TRBV25-1 combines with J gene TRBJ2-1; 8 nucleotides line up with TRBD1. Trimming removed 3 bases from V and 4 bases from J; junction bases left unmatched: 2. Germline loops: CDR1 MGHDK, CDR2 SYGVNS. This CDR3 spans 14 amino acids. The chain's CDR3 is CASSEGQDYNEQFF. The CDR3 region has the DNA TGTGCCAGCAGTGAGGGACAGGATTACAATGAGCAGTTCTTC.

This clonotype occurred a few times. This chain joins TRBV10-3 and TRBJ2-7; D not resolved. V lost 10 bases to trimming and J lost 2 bases, with 12 bases between them. The germline V gene encodes CDR1 ENHRY and CDR2 SYGVKD. The CDR3 is made up of 12 amino acids. This chain's CDR3 is CASSGDTYEQYF. The CDR3 DNA reads TGTGCCAGCTCAGGAGACACCTACGAGCAGTACTTC.

This clonotype was detected only a few times. The chain recombines TRBV25-1 with TRBJ1-1; D is possibly TRBD1 (5 bases). The germline V gene encodes CDR1 MGHDK and CDR2 SYGVNS. The CDR3 is 14 residues long. Trimming took off 6 bases at V and 1 base at J, with 12 bases between the two ends. The CDR3 DNA is TGTGCCAGCAGCTCTGGGGCGACGAACACTGAAGCTTTCTTT. Protein: CASSSGATNTEAFF.

This clonotype came up once. The CDR3 is CASSFDLTNSPLHF. The CDR3 nucleotides are TGTGCCAGCAGCTTTGACCTAACAAATTCACCCCTCCACTTT. The chain is built from TRBV7-9 and TRBJ1-6; D not resolved. The germline gives CDR1 SEHNR, CDR2 FQNEAQ (reference sequence). The length of the CDR3 is 14 residues. Trimming pared 3 bases from V and 7 bases from J, leaving 10 bases between.

The chain combines TRBV11-3 with TRBJ2-7; D may correspond to TRBD1 or TRBD2 (6 bases each). The CDR3 length is 15 residues. Between the trimmed V and J ends, which lost 5 bases and 9 bases, there was a span of 23 bases. CDR1 and CDR2 (germline): SGHNT, YENEEA. The CDR3 DNA is TGTGCCAGCAGCATAACAGGGACTCCAAGCGACGGGCAGTACTTC. Translating it yields CASSITGTPSDGQYF.

Ten or more counts support this clonotype. A much larger clone sits a single nucleotide away, making a read error possible. This chain uses TRBV7-9 with TRBJ1-1, with D unresolved. CDR3 length equals 13 residues. The germline CDR1 and CDR2 sequences are SEHNR and FQNEAQ (reference sequence). CDR3 nucleotides: TGTGCCGGCAGCTTCGAGATGAACACTGAAGCTTTCTTT. This sequence encodes CAGSFEMNTEAFF.